These 14 T cell receptor beta chains came from one sample sequenced in a study of identical twins. MiXCR was run by TCRdb on the 5' RACE reads, yielding one entry per CDR3 protein. The sample comprises about 810,000 distinct CDR3 sequences, roughly an eighth of which are singletons, and 1.5% to 2% rests with the top ten. The same sample was also studied in work on yellow fever vaccine responses in identical twins.

Sequences were obtained from PBMCs. The receptors stem from a woman between 18 and 29 years old in good health.

V and J are TRBV10-3 and TRBJ2-5, with D perhaps being TRBD1 or TRBD2 (5 bases each). V lost 11 bases to trimming and J lost 5 bases, with 24 bases between them. The CDR3 spans 15 residues. CDR1 is ENHRY, CDR2 SYGVKD, per germline. This CDR3 is CASKTGQGVRETQYF. Written as DNA, the CDR3 is TGTGCCTCGAAAACGGGGCAGGGCGTTCGGGAGACCCAGTACTTC.

The chain employs TRBV24-1 and TRBJ2-3; D is uncertain. Trimming cost V 6 bases and J 5 bases, with 11 bases left between them. The CDR3 sequence is 13 residues long. The germline V gene has CDR1 KGHDR and CDR2 SFDVKD. The CDR3 sequence is CATSPSVKDTQYF. CDR3 coding DNA: TGTGCCACCAGTCCATCTGTTAAAGATACGCAGTATTTT.

This clonotype was seen only a few times. The chain couples TRBV5-1 to TRBJ2-3; TRBD2 might be the D (6 bases). CDR3 length: 15 residues. CDR1 SGHRS and CDR2 YFSETQ come from the germline V gene. The V end lost 1 base, the J end lost 2 bases, and 11 bases lay between the germline ends. CDR3 sequence reads: CASSLWGDLTDTQYF. The CDR3, as DNA: TGCGCCAGCAGCTTGTGGGGGGACCTCACAGATACGCAGTATTTT.

The rearrangement links TRBV18 to TRBJ1-1, with 7 bases aligning to TRBD1. The CDR3 length is 13 residues. J lost 6 bases, V lost 1 base, and 2 bases had no gene match. Per the germline V gene, CDR1 is KGHSH and CDR2 is LQKENI. CDR3 in DNA: TGTGCCAGCTCACCACAAGGGGGCTCTGAAGCTTTCTTT. Its translation: CASSPQGGSEAFF.

This clonotype was seen many times. The gene calls are TRBV5-1 and TRBJ1-1, with D possibly matching TRBD1 (6 bases). Trimming took 5 bases from V and 10 from J, leaving 15 bases between them. Germline loops: CDR1 SGHRS, CDR2 YFSETQ. There are 12 residues in the CDR3. CDR3: CASSRGSGVAFF. The CDR3 coding sequence is TGCGCCAGCAGTCGGGGGTCAGGGGTAGCTTTCTTT. The full variable domain, completed using reference TRBV5-1 and TRBJ1-1, is KAGVTQTPRYLIKTRGQQVTLSCSPISGHRSVSWYQQTPGQGLQFLFEYFSETQRNKGNFPGRFSGRQFSNSRSEMNVSTLELGDSALYLCASSRGSGVAFFGQGTRLTVV.

The chain recombines TRBV7-9 with TRBJ1-4; D unclear. CDR3 length: 13 residues. V was shortened by 10 bases and J by 5 bases, with 14 bases between the two germline ends. Per germline, CDR1 SEHNR and CDR2 FQNEAQ (reference sequence). The CDR3 spells CAITGKLNEKLFF. In nucleotides, the CDR3 is TGTGCCATCACCGGCAAGTTAAATGAAAAACTGTTTTTT.

This clonotype was seen repeatedly, ten times or more. The genes are TRBV12-3 or TRBV12-4 and TRBJ2-2, with 8 bases fitting TRBD1. The CDR3 is 17 amino acids. Trimming removed 5 bases from V and 0 bases from J; junction bases left unmatched: 8. In DNA, the CDR3 is TGTGCCAGCAGTGAACAGGGGGGCAACTCGAACACCGGGGAGCTGTTTTTT. It encodes CASSEQGGNSNTGELFF.

The chain joins TRBV12-3 or TRBV12-4 to TRBJ2-1; possibly TRBD2 for D (5 bases). The V gene lost 8 bases and the J gene lost 10 bases, with 12 bases spanning the gap. The CDR3 is 11 amino acids. This CDR3 reads CASGRLQEQFF. CDR3 in DNA: TGTGCCAGCGGGAGACTTCAGGAGCAGTTCTTC.

V and J are TRBV6-2 or TRBV6-3 and TRBJ2-1; maybe TRBD2 (9 bases). The CDR3 is 18 residues long. Germline CDR1 reads MNHEY; CDR2 reads SVGEGT. V lost 7 bases to trimming and J lost 3 bases, with 25 bases between them. The chain's CDR3 is CASNSGGLSGRFYNEQFF. The CDR3 DNA sequence: TGTGCCAGCAATTCAGGGGGCCTCAGCGGGAGGTTCTACAATGAGCAGTTCTTC.

Ten or more counts support this clonotype. This chain links TRBV12-3 or TRBV12-4 with TRBJ1-5; no definite D call. The CDR3 loop spans 13 amino acids. Deletions cut 3 bases from V and 5 bases from J, with 8 bases between. CDR3 sequence: CASSFIQDQPQHF. DNA of the CDR3: TGTGCCAGCAGTTTCATTCAGGATCAGCCCCAGCATTTT.

This clonotype was found many times. The J gene is TRBJ2-1, the V gene TRBV6-1; D not resolved. This CDR3 is 15 amino acids long. Germline assignment: CDR1 MNHNS and CDR2 SASEGT. Trimming removed 2 bases from V and 5 bases from J, with 13 bases in between. The CDR3 DNA sequence: TGTGCCAGCAGTGAAAAATGGGGTTACCACAATGAGCAGTTCTTC. Its protein is CASSEKWGYHNEQFF.

This chain joins TRBV15 and TRBJ2-5; tentative D call: TRBD2 (6 bases). V lost 0 bases and J 4 bases, leaving 9 bases between the germline ends. The CDR3 contains 14 residues. Germline CDR1 LNHNV, CDR2 YYDKDF (reference sequence). The CDR3 protein is CATSRDFGRETQYF. For the CDR3, the DNA is TGTGCCACCAGCAGAGATTTCGGGAGAGAGACCCAGTACTTC.

This clonotype came up a few times. The CDR3, as DNA: TGCAGCGTTGACCCCGGGACAGGCTCCTACGAGCAGTACTTC. This codes for CSVDPGTGSYEQYF. J is TRBJ2-7 and V is TRBV29-1, with 8 bases lining up with TRBD1. This CDR3 has 14 amino acids. V dropped 3 bases and J dropped 0; count of bases not matched to a gene: 4. Germline CDR1 and CDR2: SQVTM and ANQGSEA.

The genes are TRBV5-1 and TRBJ1-2; 10 bases map to TRBD1. V gave up 4 bases and J gave up 5 bases; unmatched junction bases: 8. CDR3 size: 15 residues. CDR1 SGHRS and CDR2 YFSETQ come from the germline V gene. CDR3 amino acids: CASSSTTGGGYGYTF. The CDR3 coding sequence is TGCGCCAGCAGCAGTACGACAGGGGGCGGATATGGCTACACCTTC.